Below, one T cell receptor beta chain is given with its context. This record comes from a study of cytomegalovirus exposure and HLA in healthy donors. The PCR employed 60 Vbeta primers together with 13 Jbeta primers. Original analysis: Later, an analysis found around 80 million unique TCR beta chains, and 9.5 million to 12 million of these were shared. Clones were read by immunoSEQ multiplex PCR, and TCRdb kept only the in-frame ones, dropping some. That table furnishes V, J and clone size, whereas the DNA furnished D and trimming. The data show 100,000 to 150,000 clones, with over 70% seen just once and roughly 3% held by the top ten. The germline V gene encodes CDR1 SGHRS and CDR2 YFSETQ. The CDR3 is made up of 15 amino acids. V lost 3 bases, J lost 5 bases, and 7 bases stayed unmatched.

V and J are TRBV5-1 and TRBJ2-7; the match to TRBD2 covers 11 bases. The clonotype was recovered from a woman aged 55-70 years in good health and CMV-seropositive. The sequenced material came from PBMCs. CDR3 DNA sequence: TGCGCCAGCAGCTCGGTAGCGGGGGGGCCTGACGAGCAGTACTTC. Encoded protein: CASSSVAGGPDEQYF.